The T cell receptor (beta chain) under discussion was sequenced for a study of T-cell reconstitution after alpha-beta-depleted transplantation in children. In this sample, this clonotype turned up many times. As it was prepared, the TCRbeta library received unique molecular identifiers. TCRdb passed the PCR reads through MiXCR, listing each CDR3 protein once. The table includes about 200,000 distinct CDR3 sequences, roughly 6.3% detected once. CDR1 and CDR2 from the germline V gene are MDHEN and SYDVKM. V lost 4 bases to trimming and J lost 3 bases, with 11 bases between them. This CDR3 contains 14 residues.

The sequenced sample was PBMCs, obtained before TCRalphabeta/CD19-depleted stem cell transplant. The clonotype originates from a girl less than two years old with combined immunodeficiency, due to receive a stem cell transplant. V gene TRBV28 combines with J gene TRBJ2-3, with D tentatively TRBD1 or TRBD2 (6 bases each). The CDR3 loop is CASSSTGRTDTQYF. DNA of the CDR3: TGTGCCAGCAGTTCAACAGGGAGGACAGATACGCAGTATTTT.